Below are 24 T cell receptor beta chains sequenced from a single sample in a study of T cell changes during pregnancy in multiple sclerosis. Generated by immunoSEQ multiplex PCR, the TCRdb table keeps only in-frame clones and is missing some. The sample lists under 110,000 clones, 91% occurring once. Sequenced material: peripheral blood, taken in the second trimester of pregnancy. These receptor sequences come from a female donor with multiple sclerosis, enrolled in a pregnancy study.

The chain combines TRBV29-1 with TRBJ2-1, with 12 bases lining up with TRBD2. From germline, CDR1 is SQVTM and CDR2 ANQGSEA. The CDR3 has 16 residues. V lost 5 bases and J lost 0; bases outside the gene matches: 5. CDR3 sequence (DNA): TGCAGCGTTCAGACTAGCGGGAGCGGCTCCTACAATGAGCAGTTCTTC. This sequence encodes CSVQTSGSGSYNEQFF.

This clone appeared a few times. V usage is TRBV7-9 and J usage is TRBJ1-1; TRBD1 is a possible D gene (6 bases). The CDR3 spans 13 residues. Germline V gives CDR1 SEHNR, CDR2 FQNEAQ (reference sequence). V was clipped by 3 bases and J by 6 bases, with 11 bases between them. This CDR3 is CASSLIGQPEAFF. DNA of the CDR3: TGTGCCAGCAGCTTGATTGGACAGCCTGAAGCTTTCTTT.

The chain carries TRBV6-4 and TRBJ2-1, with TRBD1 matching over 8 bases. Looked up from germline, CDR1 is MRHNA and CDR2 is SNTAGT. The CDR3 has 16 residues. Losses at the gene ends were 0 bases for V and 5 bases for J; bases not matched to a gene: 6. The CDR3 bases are TGTGCCAGCAGTGACTCGAGGGCAGGGGGCCACAATGAGCAGTTCTTC. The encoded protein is CASSDSRAGGHNEQFF.

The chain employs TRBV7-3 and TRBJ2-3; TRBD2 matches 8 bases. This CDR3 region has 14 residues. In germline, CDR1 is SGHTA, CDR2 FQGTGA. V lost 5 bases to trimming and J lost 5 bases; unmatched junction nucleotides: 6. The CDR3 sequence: CASSRSGGRDTQYF. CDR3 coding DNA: TGTGCCAGCAGCCGAAGCGGGGGACGAGATACGCAGTATTTT.

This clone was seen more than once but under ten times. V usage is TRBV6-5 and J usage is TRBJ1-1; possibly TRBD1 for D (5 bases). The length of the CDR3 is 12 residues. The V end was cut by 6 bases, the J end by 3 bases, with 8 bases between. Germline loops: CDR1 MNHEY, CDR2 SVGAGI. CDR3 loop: CASRGEDTEAFF. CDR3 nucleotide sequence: TGTGCCAGCAGAGGGGAGGACACTGAAGCTTTCTTT.

The CDR3 DNA follows: TGCAGCGTTAGTATAGCGGGATTCGCAGATACGCAGTATTTT. Protein: CSVSIAGFADTQYF. This rearrangement joins TRBV29-1 to TRBJ2-3; 8 positions match TRBD2. Germline CDR1 reads SQVTM; CDR2 reads ANQGSEA. After removal of 5 bases from V and 4 bases from J, the junction contained 8 bases not matched to a gene. The CDR3 loop spans 14 amino acids.

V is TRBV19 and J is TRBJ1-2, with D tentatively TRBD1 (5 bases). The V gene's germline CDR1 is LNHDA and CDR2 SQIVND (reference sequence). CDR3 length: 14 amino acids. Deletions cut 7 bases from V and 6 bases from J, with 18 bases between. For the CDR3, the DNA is TGTGCCAGTACTCACCACCGGGGGATCGATGGCTACACCTTC. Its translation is CASTHHRGIDGYTF.

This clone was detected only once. The CDR3 loop reads CASSLEPPGQGARQPQHF. The CDR3 coding sequence is TGTGCCAGCAGCCTAGAGCCCCCCGGACAGGGGGCGCGACAGCCCCAGCATTTT. This chain joins TRBV4-2 and TRBJ1-5; 11 bases line up with TRBD1. Germline lookup yields CDR1 LGHNA and CDR2 YNFKEQ. The CDR3 runs to 18 residues. V gave up 4 bases and J gave up 7 bases; unmatched junction bases: 15.

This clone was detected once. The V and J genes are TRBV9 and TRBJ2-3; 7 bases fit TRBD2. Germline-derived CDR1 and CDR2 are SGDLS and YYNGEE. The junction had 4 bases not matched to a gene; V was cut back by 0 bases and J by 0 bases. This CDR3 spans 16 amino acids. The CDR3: CASSVGPAGSTDTQYF. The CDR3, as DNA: TGTGCCAGCAGCGTAGGCCCAGCGGGAAGCACAGATACGCAGTATTTT.

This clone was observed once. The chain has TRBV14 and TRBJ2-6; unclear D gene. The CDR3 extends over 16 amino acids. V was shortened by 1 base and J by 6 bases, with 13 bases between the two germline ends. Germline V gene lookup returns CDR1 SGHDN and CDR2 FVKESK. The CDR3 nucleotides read TGTGCCAGCAGCCAAGGGTCGCAGCGTTCGGCCAACGTCCTGACTTTC. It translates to CASSQGSQRSANVLTF.

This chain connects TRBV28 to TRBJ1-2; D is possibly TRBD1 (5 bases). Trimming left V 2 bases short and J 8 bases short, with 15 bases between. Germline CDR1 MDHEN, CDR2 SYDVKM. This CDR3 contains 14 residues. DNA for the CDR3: TGTGCCAGCAGTTTAAGCGCAGGGCTTTTGGGCTACACCTTC. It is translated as CASSLSAGLLGYTF.

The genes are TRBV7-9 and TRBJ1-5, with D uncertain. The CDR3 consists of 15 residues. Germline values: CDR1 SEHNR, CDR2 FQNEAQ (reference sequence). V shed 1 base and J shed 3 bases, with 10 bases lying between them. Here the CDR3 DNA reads TGTGCCAGCAGCTTAGGGGAGGGCTACAATCAGCCCCAGCATTTT. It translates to CASSLGEGYNQPQHF.

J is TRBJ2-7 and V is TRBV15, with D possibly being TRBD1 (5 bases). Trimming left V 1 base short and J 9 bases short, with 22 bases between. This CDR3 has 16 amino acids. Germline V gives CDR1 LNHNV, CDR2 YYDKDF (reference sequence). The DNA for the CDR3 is TGTGCCACCAGCAGAGTGGACCCACACAAGGGGCAAGGGCAGTACTTC. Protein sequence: CATSRVDPHKGQGQYF.

CDR3 coding DNA: TGTGCCACCAGCAGAGAACAGGCCCCCATTCGTCGAGAAAAACTGTTTTTT. Residues: CATSREQAPIRREKLFF. The V gene is TRBV15, the J gene TRBJ1-4, with D possibly TRBD1 on 5 matching bases. The germline gives CDR1 LNHNV, CDR2 YYDKDF (reference sequence). Trimming shortened V by 0 bases and J by 8 bases, and 19 bases separated the two germline ends. The length of the CDR3 is 17 residues.

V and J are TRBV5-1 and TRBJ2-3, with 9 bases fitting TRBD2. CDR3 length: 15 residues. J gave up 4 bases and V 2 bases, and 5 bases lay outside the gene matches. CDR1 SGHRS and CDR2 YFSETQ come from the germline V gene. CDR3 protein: CASSFSGSNPDTQYF. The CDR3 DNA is TGCGCCAGCAGCTTTAGCGGGAGCAACCCAGATACGCAGTATTTT.

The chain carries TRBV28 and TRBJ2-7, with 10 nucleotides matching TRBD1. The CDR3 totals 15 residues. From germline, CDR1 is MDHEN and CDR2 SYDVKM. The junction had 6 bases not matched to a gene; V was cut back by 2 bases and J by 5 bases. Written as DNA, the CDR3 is TGTGCCAGCAGTTTACCGGGACAGGGGACGGACGAGCAGTACTTC. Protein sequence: CASSLPGQGTDEQYF.

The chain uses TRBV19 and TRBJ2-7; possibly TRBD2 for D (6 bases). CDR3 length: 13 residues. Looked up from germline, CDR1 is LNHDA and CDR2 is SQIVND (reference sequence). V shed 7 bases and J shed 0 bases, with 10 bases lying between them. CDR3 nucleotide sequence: TGTGCCAGTAACGCGGGGTCCTCCTACGAGCAGTACTTC. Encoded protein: CASNAGSSYEQYF.

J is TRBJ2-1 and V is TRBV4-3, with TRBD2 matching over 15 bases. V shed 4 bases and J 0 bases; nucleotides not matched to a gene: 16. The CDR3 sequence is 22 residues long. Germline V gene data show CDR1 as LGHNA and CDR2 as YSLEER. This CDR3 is CASSPGKPGLAGGRNSYNEQFF. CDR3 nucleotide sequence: TGCGCCAGCAGCCCAGGGAAACCGGGACTAGCGGGAGGTCGAAACTCCTACAATGAGCAGTTCTTC.

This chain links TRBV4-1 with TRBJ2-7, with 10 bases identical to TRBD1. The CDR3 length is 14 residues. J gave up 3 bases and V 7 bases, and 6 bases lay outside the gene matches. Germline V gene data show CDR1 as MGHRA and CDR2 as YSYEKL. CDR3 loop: CASKEGQGDYEQYF. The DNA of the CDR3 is TGCGCCAGCAAGGAAGGACAGGGGGACTACGAGCAGTACTTC.

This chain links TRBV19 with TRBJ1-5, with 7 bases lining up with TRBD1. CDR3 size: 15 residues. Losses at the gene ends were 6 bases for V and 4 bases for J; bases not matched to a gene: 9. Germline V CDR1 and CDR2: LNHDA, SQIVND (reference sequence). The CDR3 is CASRTTGRANQPQHF. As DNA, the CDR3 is TGTGCCAGTAGGACGACAGGGCGTGCGAATCAGCCCCAGCATTTT.

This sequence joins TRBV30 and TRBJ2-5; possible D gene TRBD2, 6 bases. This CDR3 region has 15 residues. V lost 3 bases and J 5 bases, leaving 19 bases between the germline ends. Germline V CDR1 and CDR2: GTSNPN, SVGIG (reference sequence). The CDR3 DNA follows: TGTGCCTGGAGCCGACTAGTCCTCAAGGGTGAGACCCAGTACTTC. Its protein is CAWSRLVLKGETQYF.

In nucleotides, the CDR3 is TGTGCCAGCAGTGAGGCTCTAGCGGGAGGGACCTACGAGCAGTACTTC. It encodes CASSEALAGGTYEQYF. V usage is TRBV6-1 and J usage is TRBJ2-7, with 12 bases fitting TRBD2. The germline V gene encodes CDR1 MNHNS and CDR2 SASEGT. Unmatched junction bases numbered 5, after V lost 3 bases and J lost 2 bases. CDR3 length: 16 amino acids.

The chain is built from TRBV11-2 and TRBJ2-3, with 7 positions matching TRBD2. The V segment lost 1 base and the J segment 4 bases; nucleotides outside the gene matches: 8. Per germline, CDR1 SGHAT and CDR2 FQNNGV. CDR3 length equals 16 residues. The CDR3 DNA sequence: TGTGCCAGCAGCTTAGGGGCGGGAGCAATGGCAGATACGCAGTATTTT. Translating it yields CASSLGAGAMADTQYF.

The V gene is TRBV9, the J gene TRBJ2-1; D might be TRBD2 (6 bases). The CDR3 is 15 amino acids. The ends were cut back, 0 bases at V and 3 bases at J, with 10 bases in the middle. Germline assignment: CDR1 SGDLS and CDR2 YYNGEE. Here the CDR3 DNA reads TGTGCCAGCAGCGTAGACCCTAGCGACTACAATGAGCAGTTCTTC. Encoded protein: CASSVDPSDYNEQFF.